Presented here are 19 T cell receptor beta chains from one specimen sequenced in a study of shared clonotypes between healthy human individuals. Generated by immunoSEQ multiplex PCR, the TCRdb table keeps only in-frame clones and is missing some. The table lists millions of clones, approximately 94% of them singletons. Naive CD8 cells were CD45RO-negative, positively selected for CCR7, excluding terminally differentiated effector memory CD45RA+ cells. The specimen was naive CD8+ T cells from PBMCs. The receptors stem from a man between 18 and 35 years old in good health. Some clones in this sample may be carry-over from other donors' samples.

This sequence joins TRBV27 and TRBJ2-7; 8 bases are shared with TRBD1. J lost 5 bases, V lost 5 bases, and 5 bases had no gene match. Germline CDR1 reads MNHEY; CDR2 reads SMNVEV (reference sequence). The CDR3 runs 13 residues. The CDR3 region has the DNA TGTGCCAGCAGTCATCTACAGGGGGACGAGCAGTACTTC. Amino acid sequence: CASSHLQGDEQYF.

This chain uses TRBV19 with TRBJ2-5; 7 bases fit TRBD2. Germline V CDR1 and CDR2: LNHDA, SQIVND (reference sequence). The J segment lost 5 bases and the V segment lost 5 bases, leaving 11 bases of the junction unmatched. The CDR3 is made up of 15 amino acids. CDR3 in DNA: TGTGCCAGTAGTGCTGGGAGGGCGATAATCGAGACCCAGTACTTC. Its protein is CASSAGRAIIETQYF.

CDR3 DNA: TGTGCCAGCAGCTTAAGGTCTACAGGAAGTCTCGAGCAGTACTTC. This encodes CASSLRSTGSLEQYF. The chain couples TRBV7-2 to TRBJ2-7; perhaps TRBD1 as D (5 bases). The V end lost 2 bases, the J end lost 6 bases, and 17 bases lay between the germline ends. This CDR3 is built from 15 residues. Germline V gene lookup returns CDR1 SGHTA and CDR2 FQGNSA.

This clone was seen a single time. The chain combines TRBV5-6 with TRBJ2-7, with TRBD2 matching over 11 bases. Germline V gene lookup returns CDR1 SGHDT and CDR2 YYEEEE. V shed 4 bases and J 5 bases; nucleotides not matched to a gene: 11. The CDR3 is 16 residues long. The CDR3 sequence is CASSPWTSGSGDEQYF. The CDR3 DNA reads as TGTGCCAGCAGCCCATGGACTAGCGGGTCCGGGGACGAGCAGTACTTC.

The chain combines TRBV29-1 with TRBJ1-2; TRBD1 agrees at 7 bases. The trim removed 6 bases at V and 2 bases at J, leaving 9 bases unmatched. Germline assignment: CDR1 SQVTM and CDR2 ANQGSEA. The CDR3 extends over 14 amino acids. CDR3 DNA: TGCAGCGTGGTGGGACAGCCCACAAACTATGGCTACACCTTC. It yields the protein CSVVGQPTNYGYTF.

This rearrangement joins TRBV7-9 to TRBJ1-3; D gene unclear. CDR1 is SEHNR and CDR2 is FQNEAQ in the germline V gene (reference sequence). V was cut by 3 bases and J by 4 bases, with 7 bases left in between. The CDR3 has 13 amino acids. This chain's CDR3 is CASSFPRGNTIYF. For the CDR3, the DNA is TGTGCCAGCAGCTTCCCTCGGGGAAACACCATATATTTT.

The gene calls are TRBV7-7 and TRBJ1-1; D remains ambiguous. The CDR3 runs 16 residues. Trimming shortened V by 2 bases and J by 4 bases, and 17 bases separated the two germline ends. Germline V gene lookup returns CDR1 SSHAT and CDR2 FNYEAQ (reference sequence). The CDR3 DNA follows: TGTGCCAGCAGCTTAAAGGGTGGTGGGGAAGGCACTGAAGCTTTCTTT. Protein sequence: CASSLKGGGEGTEAFF.

The V gene is TRBV5-4, the J gene TRBJ2-1; D perhaps matches TRBD2 (6 bases). Trimming took 4 bases from V and 0 from J, leaving 14 bases between them. The CDR3 runs 16 residues. Germline V gene lookup returns CDR1 SGHNT and CDR2 YYREEE (reference sequence). The CDR3 DNA reads TGTGCCAGCAGCCCAGACCTCGGGAGCTCCTACAATGAGCAGTTCTTC. Amino acids: CASSPDLGSSYNEQFF.

The CDR3 sequence: CASSLGAGGTYEQYF. The CDR3 nucleotides are TGTGCCAGCAGCTTAGGAGCCGGTGGGACCTACGAGCAGTACTTC. The V call is TRBV7-6, the J call TRBJ2-7; D remains unclear. Germline CDR1 is SGHVS and CDR2 is FNYEAQ. V shed 1 base and J shed 2 bases, with 12 bases lying between them. This CDR3 is built from 15 residues.

The CDR3 region is CASSLYPPTSGSYNEQFF. CDR3 bases: TGTGCCAGCAGTTTATACCCTCCGACTAGCGGGTCCTACAATGAGCAGTTCTTC. The chain is built from TRBV27 and TRBJ2-1, with 10 bases that match TRBD2. The CDR3 loop spans 18 amino acids. Germline values: CDR1 MNHEY, CDR2 SMNVEV (reference sequence). V was clipped by 1 base and J by 1 base; unmatched bases: 7.

The chain links TRBV7-3 to TRBJ2-1, with 8 bases identical to TRBD2. Trimming took 5 bases from V and 6 from J; bases not matched to a gene: 12. Germline CDR1 and CDR2: SGHTA and FQGTGA. The CDR3 length is 16 residues. This CDR3 reads CASSPLDGRAPNEQFF. The CDR3 DNA follows: TGTGCCAGCAGCCCCCTCGACGGGAGGGCCCCCAATGAGCAGTTCTTC.

The chain recombines TRBV7-9 with TRBJ2-5; 10 bases agree with TRBD1. Germline loops: CDR1 SEHNR, CDR2 FQNEAQ (reference sequence). The junction had 3 bases not matched to a gene; V was cut back by 4 bases and J by 4 bases. The CDR3 is 14 amino acids. The CDR3 loop is CASSWDRGGETQYF. As DNA, the CDR3 is TGTGCCAGCAGCTGGGACAGGGGTGGAGAGACCCAGTACTTC.

This clone was counted between two and nine times. The chain links TRBV19 to TRBJ1-5, with TRBD1 matching over 8 bases. Per the germline V gene, CDR1 is LNHDA and CDR2 is SQIVND (reference sequence). The CDR3 is made up of 15 amino acids. The trim removed 5 bases at V and 1 base at J, leaving 4 bases unmatched. CDR3 protein: CASSVQGASNQPQHF. The CDR3 coding sequence is TGTGCCAGTAGTGTTCAGGGGGCGAGCAATCAGCCCCAGCATTTT. Supplemented by reference TRBV19 and TRBJ1-5, the full variable domain reads DGGITQSPKYLFRKEGQNVTLSCEQNLNHDAMYWYRQDPGQGLRLIYYSQIVNDFQKGDIAEGYSVSREKKESFPLTVTSAQKNPTAFYLCASSVQGASNQPQHFGDGTRLSIL.

The J gene is TRBJ1-4, the V gene TRBV7-6; no reliable D call. The germline CDR1 and CDR2 sequences are SGHVS and FNYEAQ. The V and J ends lost 4 bases and 4 bases respectively, with 13 bases between them. This CDR3 is built from 15 residues. Here the CDR3 reads CASSSRPTDNEKLFF. The CDR3 bases are TGTGCCAGCAGCTCTCGGCCGACGGATAATGAAAAACTGTTTTTT.

This chain uses TRBV5-1 with TRBJ2-7, with unresolved D. The CDR3 runs 14 residues. The V gene lost 0 bases and the J gene lost 5 bases, with 12 bases spanning the gap. Germline CDR1 and CDR2: SGHRS and YFSETQ. CDR3 nucleotide sequence: TGCGCCAGCAGCTTGGGAAGGGTACGGGACGAGCAGTACTTC. It translates to CASSLGRVRDEQYF.

This chain connects TRBV2 to TRBJ2-7; D is ambiguous. Deletions cut 5 bases from V and 5 bases from J, with 10 bases between. Germline V gene sequence: CDR1 SNHLY, CDR2 FYNNEI. CDR3 length equals 12 residues. Here the CDR3 reads CASSPRGHEQYF. Written as DNA, the CDR3 is TGTGCCAGCAGTCCACGTGGGCACGAGCAGTACTTC.

This clone was counted a single time. This chain links TRBV6-5 with TRBJ2-2; D gene uncertain. CDR3 size: 13 residues. Trimming cost V 4 bases and J 6 bases, with 9 bases left between them. Per the germline V gene, CDR1 is MNHEY and CDR2 is SVGAGI. CDR3 coding DNA: TGTGCCAGCAGTTCCCAAGAATCCGGGGAGCTGTTTTTT. Translated: CASSSQESGELFF.

J is TRBJ2-3 and V is TRBV28; D is undetermined. Germline assignment: CDR1 MDHEN and CDR2 SYDVKM. The CDR3 runs 14 residues. Trimming left V 2 bases short and J 3 bases short, with 9 bases between. The chain's CDR3 is CASSLKQITDTQYF. For the CDR3, the DNA is TGTGCCAGCAGTTTAAAACAGATTACAGATACGCAGTATTTT. The whole variable domain, filled in from reference TRBV28 and TRBJ2-3, reads DVKVTQSSRYLVKRTGEKVFLECVQDMDHENMFWYRQDPGLGLRLIYFSYDVKMKEKGDIPEGYSVSREKKERFSLILESASTNQTSMYLCASSLKQITDTQYFGPGTRLTVL.

The V and J genes are TRBV19 and TRBJ2-3; 12 nucleotides line up with TRBD2. This CDR3 has 17 residues. CDR1 is LNHDA and CDR2 is SQIVND in the germline V gene (reference sequence). The ends lost 3 bases at V and 3 bases at J; junction bases unmatched: 7. As DNA, the CDR3 is TGTGCCAGTAGTATCCTGACTAGCGGGAGTGCAACAGATACGCAGTATTTT. Translating gives CASSILTSGSATDTQYF.